The clone carrying this T cell receptor (beta chain) was observed once. Its antigen remains unknown. Measured with immunoSEQ multiplex PCR; TCRdb has only the in-frame clones, and not every one. This table has 15,000 to 25,000 clones, 77% appearing once. Between the trimmed V and J ends, which lost 7 bases and 5 bases, there was a span of 14 bases. The CDR3 is made up of 13 amino acids. Germline V gene data show CDR1 as SNHLY and CDR2 as FYNNEI. This sample stems from a study of CD4 T cells in relation to SARS-CoV-2 and coronaviruses. Broader study findings: Compared with monoreactive clones, crossreactive clones showed significantly weaker SARS-CoV-2 expansion. In approximately 71% of donors, memory CD4+ clonotypes crossrecognized SARS-CoV-2 and at least one common cold coronavirus spike.

The unexposed donors gave CD4+ T cells in 2011-2018, prior to COVID-19. Isolation of CD4+ T cells took place after about 9 days in culture. Unexposed-donor CD4+ T cells were probed with SARS-CoV-2 S/N and four cold-coronavirus spikes, cells permitting. The sequenced sample was CD4+ T cells from PBMCs, cultured in vitro. The rearrangement joins TRBV2 to TRBJ1-1; D ambiguous. The sequence was obtained from a human donor in good health. This CDR3 is CASKMGLGTEAFF. The CDR3 DNA follows: TGTGCCAGCAAGATGGGGTTAGGGACTGAAGCTTTCTTT.